What follows describes a single TCR beta chain. Its target is not known. This CDR3 comprises 16 residues. This entry is derived from a study of cytomegalovirus exposure and HLA in healthy donors. Across the whole study: Out of about 360 genotyped donors, approximately 84% belonged to the Caucasian-associated ancestry cluster.

The PCR contained 60 Vbeta and 13 Jbeta primers. Here immunoSEQ multiplex PCR was the method, and the copy in TCRdb shows in-frame clones only, minus some. The table has 80,000 or so clones, approximately 66% seen once. The study, taken as a whole, reports: The CMV antigen specificity of a few CMV-associated chains was confirmed through in vitro analysis. A later analysis revealed that TCR association rates differed between HLA loci, peaking at DRB1 and bottoming out at HLA-C.

The receptor comes from a male donor in good health and CMV-seropositive. Sequencing was done on a sample of PBMCs. The V call is TRBV21-1, the J call TRBJ2-7; TRBD1, the table's D call, lacks a check against the DNA. TRBV21-1 corresponds to a pseudogene. The CDR3 sequence is CASSLYGWDRTHEQYF. The CDR3, as DNA: TGTGCCAGCAGCCTATATGGATGGGACAGGACCCACGAGCAGTACTTC.